A single sample is the source of the 20 T cell receptor beta chains below, sequenced in a study of OX40 agonist ivuxolimab in advanced cancers. Sequencing used immunoSEQ multiplex PCR; TCRdb keeps in-frame clones, though not all of them. The table records some 16,000 clones, roughly 81% of them present only once. This specimen was CD4+ or CD8+ T cells sorted from blood, taken in a trial of the OX40 agonist ivuxolimab. These receptors came from an adult with an advanced solid tumor such as melanoma, head and neck, liver or kidney cancer.

This sequence joins TRBV9 and TRBJ1-4; D is possibly TRBD1 (5 bases). The CDR3 contains 15 residues. The germline V gene has CDR1 SGDLS and CDR2 YYNGEE. V was cut by 0 bases and J by 3 bases, with 9 bases left in between. Here the CDR3 reads CASSVAGDANEKLFF. CDR3 in DNA: TGTGCCAGCAGCGTAGCGGGGGACGCTAATGAAAAACTGTTTTTT.

The rearrangement uses TRBV15 and TRBJ1-5; D unresolved. CDR3 length: 13 residues. From germline, CDR1 is LNHNV and CDR2 YYDKDF (reference sequence). The V and J ends lost 5 bases and 5 bases respectively, with 10 bases between them. CDR3 bases: TGTGCCACCAGCGATCTTGGTGATCAGCCCCAGCATTTT. It codes for CATSDLGDQPQHF. Using reference TRBV15 and TRBJ1-5 for the parts outside the CDR3, the full variable domain is DAMVIQNPRYQVTQFGKPVTLSCSQTLNHNVMYWYQQKSSQAPKLLFHYYDKDFNNEADTPDNFQSRRPNTSFCFLDIRSPGLGDTAMYLCATSDLGDQPQHFGDGTRLSIL.

The chain joins TRBV29-1 to TRBJ2-7; D is tentatively TRBD1 or TRBD2 (6 bases each). The CDR3 sequence is 13 residues long. Deletions cut 6 bases from V and 5 bases from J, with 17 bases between. Germline V lookup: CDR1 SQVTM, CDR2 ANQGSEA. The CDR3 reads CSVPSVGGHEQYF. In nucleotides, the CDR3 is TGCAGCGTCCCCTCGGTGGGGGGCCACGAGCAGTACTTC.

The chain couples TRBV4-1 to TRBJ1-3; no clear D. V lost 4 bases and J 1 base, leaving 11 bases between the germline ends. CDR1 and CDR2 (germline): MGHRA, YSYEKL. This CDR3 region has 15 residues. The chain's CDR3 is CASSRVGGSGNTIYF. CDR3 DNA sequence: TGCGCCAGCAGCCGTGTCGGCGGGTCTGGAAACACCATATATTTT.

This clone has more than one count but fewer than ten. The chain carries TRBV10-1 and TRBJ1-2; TRBD1 matches at 10 bases. The V gene end was trimmed by 6 bases and the J gene end by 8 bases; junction bases not matched to a gene: 15. CDR3 size: 16 residues. Germline assignment: CDR1 WNHNN and CDR2 SYGVQD (reference sequence). DNA for the CDR3: TGCGCCAGCAGCGGGATTGACCAGGACAGGGGGAGAGGCTACACCTTC. It is translated as CASSGIDQDRGRGYTF.

This clone was seen only once. The chain's CDR3 is CASLSRDRGYGYTF. DNA of the CDR3: TGTGCCAGCCTCTCTAGGGACAGGGGTTATGGCTACACCTTC. The chain employs TRBV27 and TRBJ1-2; 10 bases agree with TRBD1. Germline V gives CDR1 MNHEY, CDR2 SMNVEV (reference sequence). V shed 8 bases, J shed 5 bases, and the junction held 8 bases outside the gene matches. The CDR3 has 14 amino acids.

This chain joins TRBV27 and TRBJ2-7; 11 bases fit TRBD2. The germline V gene encodes CDR1 MNHEY and CDR2 SMNVEV (reference sequence). V shed 5 bases and J 2 bases; nucleotides not matched to a gene: 2. CDR3 length: 14 residues. For the CDR3, the DNA is TGTGCCAGCAGTACTAGCGGGGGAACCTACGAGCAGTACTTC. It yields the protein CASSTSGGTYEQYF.

The chain joins TRBV29-1 to TRBJ2-7, with 8 bases aligning to TRBD1. Trimming at V came to 4 bases and at J to 0 bases, leaving 2 bases not matched to a gene. CDR3 length: 13 residues. CDR1 is SQVTM and CDR2 is ANQGSEA in the germline V gene. CDR3 nucleotide sequence: TGCAGCGTTGGGACAGGGAGCTCCTACGAGCAGTACTTC. Translation gives CSVGTGSSYEQYF.

The chain recombines TRBV6-5 with TRBJ2-1; D not resolved. Per germline, CDR1 MNHEY and CDR2 SVGAGI. This CDR3 region has 10 residues. Trimming cost V 6 bases and J 7 bases, with 4 bases left between them. CDR3 DNA: TGTGCCAGCAGAGGTAATGAGCAGTTCTTC. This gives the protein CASRGNEQFF.

The chain links TRBV6-1 to TRBJ2-7; D might be TRBD2 (6 bases). With 10 bases removed from V and 0 bases from J, the gap between germline ends came to 13 bases. From germline, CDR1 is MNHNS and CDR2 SASEGT. The CDR3 is 13 residues long. CDR3: CATQYGSSYEQYF. The CDR3 nucleotides are TGTGCCACCCAATACGGGAGCTCCTACGAGCAGTACTTC.

The chain combines TRBV19 with TRBJ2-2, with D perhaps matching TRBD1 (5 bases). V lost 3 bases and J 6 bases, leaving 11 bases between the germline ends. The CDR3 is 14 amino acids. Germline loops: CDR1 LNHDA, CDR2 SQIVND (reference sequence). CDR3 nucleotides: TGTGCCAGTAGTATCCCGGACACCCCCGGGGAGCTGTTTTTT. Translated, it gives CASSIPDTPGELFF.

V usage is TRBV2 and J usage is TRBJ1-4; TRBD1 matches at 7 bases. Germline V gene lookup returns CDR1 SNHLY and CDR2 FYNNEI. The V and J ends lost 6 bases and 8 bases, in that order; junction bases with no gene match: 15. The CDR3 is 16 residues long. This chain's CDR3 is CASRVTGARLREKLFF. The DNA for the CDR3 is TGTGCCAGCAGGGTTACAGGGGCAAGACTTCGCGAAAAACTGTTTTTT.

This clone was counted many times. The chain links TRBV27 to TRBJ2-7; D is unresolved. The ends were cut back, 8 bases at V and 6 bases at J, with 11 bases in the middle. CDR1 and CDR2 (germline): MNHEY, SMNVEV (reference sequence). The CDR3 totals 11 residues. CDR3 coding DNA: TGTGCCAGCGGGCCCGAGTTCGAGCAGTACTTC. Protein product: CASGPEFEQYF.

The V call is TRBV10-2, the J call TRBJ2-7; D gene ambiguous. Germline V gene sequence: CDR1 WSHSY, CDR2 SAAADI. V lost 6 bases, J lost 5 bases, and 8 bases lay in between. The length of the CDR3 is 11 residues. The CDR3: CASRELDEQYF. CDR3 DNA: TGCGCCAGCAGGGAGCTCGACGAGCAGTACTTC.

The CDR3 DNA is TGTGCCAGCAGCCAAGGTCCGGAAGGGGTCGACGAGCAGTACTTC. Translating gives CASSQGPEGVDEQYF. This rearrangement joins TRBV4-2 to TRBJ2-7, with D possibly matching TRBD1 (5 bases). The V end lost 1 base, the J end lost 5 bases, and 15 bases lay between the germline ends. Germline CDR1 is LGHNA and CDR2 is YNFKEQ. This CDR3 has 15 residues.

This clone was picked up a small number of times. The V and J genes are TRBV28 and TRBJ2-3; 10 bases map to TRBD2. CDR1 is MDHEN and CDR2 is SYDVKM in the germline V gene. V gave up 2 bases and J gave up 5 bases; unmatched junction bases: 7. There are 16 residues in the CDR3. Written as DNA, the CDR3 is TGTGCCAGCAGTTTAGACTCTAGCGGGAGACTAGATACGCAGTATTTT. It yields the protein CASSLDSSGRLDTQYF.

The gene calls are TRBV27 and TRBJ2-7; a weak D match, TRBD2 (5 bases). The CDR3 covers 13 residues. Germline CDR1 MNHEY, CDR2 SMNVEV (reference sequence). V was cut by 6 bases and J by 0 bases, with 9 bases left in between. The CDR3 reads CASSYGDSYEQYF. In DNA, the CDR3 is TGTGCCAGCAGCTACGGGGACTCCTACGAGCAGTACTTC.

The chain combines TRBV19 with TRBJ2-7, with 10 bases matching TRBD1. With V trimmed by 5 bases and J by 3 bases, 7 bases remained unmatched. The V gene's germline CDR1 is LNHDA and CDR2 SQIVND (reference sequence). The CDR3 loop spans 15 amino acids. CDR3 in DNA: TGTGCCAGTAGTCTCAAGACAGGGGGCGGCTACGAGCAGTACTTC. It translates to CASSLKTGGGYEQYF. Complete variable domain (other parts from reference TRBV19 and TRBJ2-7): DGGITQSPKYLFRKEGQNVTLSCEQNLNHDAMYWYRQDPGQGLRLIYYSQIVNDFQKGDIAEGYSVSREKKESFPLTVTSAQKNPTAFYLCASSLKTGGGYEQYFGPGTRLTVT.

The chain employs TRBV7-9 and TRBJ2-2; 12 bases are a match to TRBD1. With V trimmed by 3 bases and J by 7 bases, 9 bases remained unmatched. The CDR3 sequence is 17 residues long. Germline CDR1 and CDR2: SEHNR and FQNEAQ (reference sequence). In nucleotides, the CDR3 is TGTGCCAGCAGCTTTGGTCCGGGACAGGGGGCCGTCGGGGAGCTGTTTTTT. The encoded protein is CASSFGPGQGAVGELFF.

The V call is TRBV21-1, the J call TRBJ1-2. TRBV21-1 represents a pseudogene. The CDR3 extends over 15 amino acids. CDR3 residues: CASSFPGRGTNGYTF. CDR3 DNA: TGTGCCAGCAGCTTCCCCGGGAGAGGGACGAATGGCTACACCTTC.